The clone carrying this TCR beta chain occurred a few times. The data derive from a study of blood T cell repertoires in COVID-19. Study summary: The analysed material was cDNA or gDNA that came from T cells, B-cell-depleted T cells, or PBMCs.

Original handling: The assay estimated nucleated cells by amplifying reference gene primers. Data came from immunoSEQ multiplex PCR; TCRdb stores just in-frame clones and leaves some out. V, J and clone size derive from that table, while D and trimming were established from the DNA sequence. The data hold 150,000 or so clones, with roughly nine tenths observed a single time. CDR3 length equals 15 residues. Germline V gene sequence: CDR1 LGHDT, CDR2 YNNKEL (reference sequence). Losses at the gene ends were 1 base for V and 6 bases for J; bases not matched to a gene: 8. Sequenced sample: peripheral blood. This sequence originates from a man aged 18 to 35 with acute or convalescent COVID-19. The rearrangement links TRBV3-1 (or the pseudogene TRBV3-2) to TRBJ2-7; 8 bases map to TRBD2. CDR3 region: CASSQAAGGVREQYF. CDR3 in DNA: TGTGCCAGCAGCCAAGCAGCCGGGGGGGTGCGCGAGCAGTACTTC.